This T cell receptor (beta chain) comes out of a study of vaccination and CD4 T cells after COVID-19. Across the study: Six males and four females constituted the convalescent cohort, two of whom were Hispanic.

Researchers used the Oncomine TCR Beta short-read assay to sequence DNA from cultured CD4+ T cells. TCRdb fed the PCR reads into MiXCR, producing one record per CDR3 protein. The sample has about 16,000 distinct CDR3 sequences, around half seen once; the top ten hold 12%. This clonotype has a handful of counts. The antigen remains unidentified. The CDR3 runs to 14 residues. Per germline, CDR1 MNHEY and CDR2 SMNVEV (reference sequence). Germline trimming cut 3 bases from V and 6 bases from J; bases unmatched to any gene: 7. Noted treatment: roughly 10-day PBMC culture with coronavirus spike peptide pools or control peptides (ViraFEST assay).

The chain is built from TRBV27 and TRBJ1-2, with 7 positions matching TRBD1. The sequencing input was CD4+ T cells from blood, cultured in vitro. This TCR was recovered from a human donor who had recovered from COVID-19. CDR3 DNA sequence: TGTGCCAGCAGTTTGGCCCGGGACAGAAATGGCTACACCTTC. Amino acid sequence: CASSLARDRNGYTF.